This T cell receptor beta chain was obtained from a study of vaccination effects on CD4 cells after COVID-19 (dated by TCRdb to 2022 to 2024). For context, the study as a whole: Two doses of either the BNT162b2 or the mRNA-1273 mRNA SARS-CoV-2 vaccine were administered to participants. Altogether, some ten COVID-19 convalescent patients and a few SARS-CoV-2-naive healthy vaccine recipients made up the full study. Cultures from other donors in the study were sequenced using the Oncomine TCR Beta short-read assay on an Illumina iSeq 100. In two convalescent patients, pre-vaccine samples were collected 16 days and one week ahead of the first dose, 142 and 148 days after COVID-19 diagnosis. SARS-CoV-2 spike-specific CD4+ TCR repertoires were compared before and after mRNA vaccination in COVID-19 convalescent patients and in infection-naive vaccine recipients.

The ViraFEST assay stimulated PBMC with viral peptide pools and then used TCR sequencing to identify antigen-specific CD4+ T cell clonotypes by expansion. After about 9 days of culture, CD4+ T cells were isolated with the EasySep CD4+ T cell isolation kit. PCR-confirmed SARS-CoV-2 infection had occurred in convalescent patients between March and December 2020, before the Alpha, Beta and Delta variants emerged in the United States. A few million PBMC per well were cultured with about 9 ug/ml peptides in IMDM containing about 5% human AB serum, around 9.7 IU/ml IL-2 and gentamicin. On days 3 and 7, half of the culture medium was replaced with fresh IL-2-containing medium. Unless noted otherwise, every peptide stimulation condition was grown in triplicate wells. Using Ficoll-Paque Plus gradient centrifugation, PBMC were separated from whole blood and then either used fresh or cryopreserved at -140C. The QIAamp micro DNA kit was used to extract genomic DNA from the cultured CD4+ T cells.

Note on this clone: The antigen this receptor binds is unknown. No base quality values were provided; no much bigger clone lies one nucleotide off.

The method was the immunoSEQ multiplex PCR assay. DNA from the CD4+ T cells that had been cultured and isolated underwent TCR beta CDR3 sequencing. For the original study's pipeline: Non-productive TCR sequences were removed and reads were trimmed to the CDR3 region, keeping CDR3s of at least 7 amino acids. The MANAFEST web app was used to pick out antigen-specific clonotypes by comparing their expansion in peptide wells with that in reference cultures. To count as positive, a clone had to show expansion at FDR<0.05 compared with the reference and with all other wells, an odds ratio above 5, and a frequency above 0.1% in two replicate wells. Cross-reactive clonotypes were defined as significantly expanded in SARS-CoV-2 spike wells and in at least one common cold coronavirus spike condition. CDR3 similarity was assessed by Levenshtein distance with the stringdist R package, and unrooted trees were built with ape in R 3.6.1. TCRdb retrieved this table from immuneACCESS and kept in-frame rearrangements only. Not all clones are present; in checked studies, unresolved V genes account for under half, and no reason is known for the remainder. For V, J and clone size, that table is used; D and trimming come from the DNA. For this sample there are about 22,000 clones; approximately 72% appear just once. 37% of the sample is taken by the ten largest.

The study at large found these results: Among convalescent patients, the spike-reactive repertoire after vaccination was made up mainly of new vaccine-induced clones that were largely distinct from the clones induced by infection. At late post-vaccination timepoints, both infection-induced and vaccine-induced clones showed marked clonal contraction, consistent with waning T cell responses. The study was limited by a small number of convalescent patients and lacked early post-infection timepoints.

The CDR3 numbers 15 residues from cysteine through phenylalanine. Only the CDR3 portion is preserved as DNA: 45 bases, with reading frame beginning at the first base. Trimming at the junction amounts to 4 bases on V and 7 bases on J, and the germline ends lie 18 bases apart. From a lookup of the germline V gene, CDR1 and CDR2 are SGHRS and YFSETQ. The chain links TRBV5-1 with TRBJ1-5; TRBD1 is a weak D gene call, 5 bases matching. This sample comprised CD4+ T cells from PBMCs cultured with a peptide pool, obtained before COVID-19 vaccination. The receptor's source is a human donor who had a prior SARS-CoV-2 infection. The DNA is TGCGCCAGCAGCCGGGACGGGGGATTGGAACAGCCCCAGCATTTT. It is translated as CASSRDGGLEQPQHF. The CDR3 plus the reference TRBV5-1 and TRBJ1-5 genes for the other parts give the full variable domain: KAGVTQTPRYLIKTRGQQVTLSCSPISGHRSVSWYQQTPGQGLQFLFEYFSETQRNKGNFPGRFSGRQFSNSRSEMNVSTLELGDSALYLCASSRDGGLEQPQHFGDGTRLSIL.